The source of this TCR beta chain is a study of T cell responses to AZD1222 COVID-19 vaccine. As for the study in general: Pooled together were second doses at about 4 or about 12 weeks. Regarding the study as a whole: Close to half of all spike-specific TCRs reportedly target regions of the variants that are unmutated. None of the repertoires were sampled until the peak T cell response had passed. Mostly white British, mostly female donors; authors suggested clonal diversity may be underestimated.

The method was immunoSEQ multiplex PCR; TCRdb's version includes in-frame clones alone and lacks a portion of them. The sample lists some 40,000 clones, around 80% occurring once. The trim removed 5 bases at V and 2 bases at J, leaving 6 bases unmatched. This CDR3 has 15 amino acids. Germline V lookup: CDR1 SGHAT, CDR2 FQNNGV. A note on this clone: Its specificity is not known.

The sequence was collected from an adult in good health. The chain joins TRBV11-2 to TRBJ2-3, with 8 bases matching TRBD2. The material was peripheral blood, obtained on day 0 of AZD1222 vaccination. DNA for the CDR3: TGTGCCAGCAGCGGGGCGGGGGGCCCCACAGATACGCAGTATTTT. This translates into CASSGAGGPTDTQYF.